These 24 T cell receptor beta chains share one sample of origin, sequenced in a study of T cell changes during pregnancy in multiple sclerosis. Produced via immunoSEQ multiplex PCR; TCRdb's table is partial and in-frame only. The table includes 45,000 to 65,000 clones, over 85% detected once. This specimen consisted of CD8+ T cells from peripheral blood mononuclear cells, obtained in the third trimester of pregnancy. Receptors were obtained from a female donor with multiple sclerosis, enrolled in a pregnancy study.

This chain uses TRBV5-4 with TRBJ1-4, with D possibly matching TRBD1 (5 bases). Trimming removed 5 bases from V and 5 bases from J, with 16 bases in between. The germline gives CDR1 SGHNT, CDR2 YYREEE (reference sequence). This CDR3 spans 15 amino acids. CDR3 protein: CASRSDGGSNEKLFF. CDR3 in DNA: TGTGCCAGCAGATCTGATGGGGGGTCCAATGAAAAACTGTTTTTT.

The rearrangement joins TRBV30 to TRBJ2-1; D possibly corresponds to TRBD2 (5 bases). From germline, CDR1 is GTSNPN and CDR2 SVGIG (reference sequence). This CDR3 spans 13 amino acids. Between the trimmed V and J ends, which lost 3 bases and 7 bases, there was a span of 13 bases. The CDR3 loop reads CAWSPQPGNEQFF. The CDR3, as DNA: TGTGCCTGGAGCCCACAACCGGGGAATGAGCAGTTCTTC.

The V gene is TRBV7-9, the J gene TRBJ2-7; TRBD1 matches at 8 bases. CDR1 SEHNR and CDR2 FQNEAQ come from the germline V gene (reference sequence). The CDR3 is 16 residues long. V lost 5 bases, J lost 2 bases, and 11 bases stayed unmatched. CDR3 sequence: CASSLPLTGDPYEQYF. For the CDR3, the DNA is TGTGCCAGCAGCCTACCTCTGACAGGGGACCCCTACGAGCAGTACTTC.

The chain is built from TRBV7-6 and TRBJ2-2; 9 bases are a match to TRBD1. The germline gives CDR1 SGHVS, CDR2 FNYEAQ. The CDR3 is 14 amino acids. V was pared by 5 bases and J by 5 bases, with 3 bases of the junction left unmatched. CDR3 sequence reads: CASSQTGGTGELFF. The CDR3 region has the DNA TGTGCCAGCAGCCAGACAGGGGGTACCGGGGAGCTGTTTTTT.

The chain recombines TRBV5-1 with TRBJ2-1; 9 bases are shared with TRBD2. This CDR3 has 16 residues. After removal of 0 bases from V and 4 bases from J, the junction contained 5 bases not matched to a gene. The germline V gene has CDR1 SGHRS and CDR2 YFSETQ. This CDR3 is CASSLVGSGSYNEQFF. CDR3 sequence (DNA): TGCGCCAGCAGCTTGGTCGGTAGCGGGAGTTACAATGAGCAGTTCTTC.

V usage is TRBV6-1 and J usage is TRBJ2-1; 8 bases line up with TRBD2. CDR1 and CDR2 (germline): MNHNS, SASEGT. The CDR3 contains 16 residues. V was clipped by 2 bases and J by 4 bases; unmatched bases: 7. The CDR3 spells CASSESGLGGYNEQFF. CDR3 nucleotides: TGTGCCAGCAGTGAATCGGGACTAGGGGGATACAATGAGCAGTTCTTC.

V is TRBV5-1 and J is TRBJ1-1, with TRBD1 matching 9 bases. CDR3 length: 15 amino acids. V lost 0 bases and J lost 5; bases outside the gene matches: 5. CDR1 and CDR2 (germline): SGHRS, YFSETQ. CDR3 coding DNA: TGCGCCAGCAGCTTGGAACAGGGGGCGCAAACTGAAGCTTTCTTT. Translated, it gives CASSLEQGAQTEAFF.

J is TRBJ1-2 and V is TRBV9, with D possibly TRBD1 on 5 matching bases. From germline, CDR1 is SGDLS and CDR2 YYNGEE. The CDR3 length is 11 residues. Trimming stripped 5 bases from V and 7 bases from J, with 9 bases between. The CDR3 DNA sequence: TGTGCCAGCAGAATGGGGCCTGGCTACACCTTC. As protein: CASRMGPGYTF. The full variable domain, completed using reference TRBV9 and TRBJ1-2, is DSGVTQTPKHLITATGQRVTLRCSPRSGDLSVYWYQQSLDQGLQFLIQYYNGEERAKGNILERFSAQQFPDLHSELNLSSLELGDSALYFCASRMGPGYTFGSGTRLTVV.

V is TRBV27 and J is TRBJ1-1, with 9 bases identical to TRBD1. The length of the CDR3 is 15 residues. V trimming: 3 bases; J trimming: 6 bases; junction bases outside the gene matches: 8. The germline gives CDR1 MNHEY, CDR2 SMNVEV (reference sequence). CDR3 protein: CASSFGGTGLSEAFF. The CDR3 DNA reads as TGTGCCAGCAGTTTTGGTGGGACAGGGTTGTCTGAAGCTTTCTTT.

The rearrangement uses TRBV5-1 and TRBJ2-3; a weak D match, TRBD2 (5 bases). Germline V gene sequence: CDR1 SGHRS, CDR2 YFSETQ. This CDR3 contains 14 residues. Trimming left V 0 bases short and J 3 bases short, with 8 bases between. Here the CDR3 reads CASSLGSGTDTQYF. DNA for the CDR3: TGCGCCAGCAGCTTGGGCTCGGGGACAGATACGCAGTATTTT.

The V and J genes are TRBV5-6 and TRBJ1-1, with D possibly being TRBD1 (6 bases). The CDR3 is 16 residues long. CDR1 and CDR2 (germline): SGHDT, YYEEEE. Between the trimmed V and J ends, which lost 4 bases and 11 bases, there was a span of 27 bases. In DNA, the CDR3 is TGTGCCAGCAGCGGGGGGGGGACATCCTTACCCAATCGGGCTTTCTTT. Its protein is CASSGGGTSLPNRAFF.

The J gene is TRBJ2-7, the V gene TRBV13; TRBD1 matches 7 bases. V was clipped by 0 bases and J by 0 bases; unmatched bases: 5. Germline V CDR1 and CDR2: PRHDT, FYEKMQ (reference sequence). The CDR3 is made up of 16 amino acids. The CDR3: CASSLGAGDSSYEQYF. In DNA, the CDR3 is TGTGCCAGCAGCTTAGGCGCAGGGGACAGCTCCTACGAGCAGTACTTC.

The CDR3 is CASSFGQGYTGELFF. Here the CDR3 DNA reads TGTGCCAGCAGTTTCGGACAGGGGTACACCGGGGAGCTGTTTTTT. The chain carries TRBV25-1 and TRBJ2-2; 9 bases agree with TRBD1. V was pared by 5 bases and J by 3 bases, with 4 bases of the junction left unmatched. In germline, CDR1 is MGHDK, CDR2 SYGVNS. The length of the CDR3 is 15 residues. The complete variable domain, with remaining parts taken from reference TRBV25-1 and TRBJ2-2, reads EADIYQTPRYLVIGTGKKITLECSQTMGHDKMYWYQQDPGMELHLIHYSYGVNSTEKGDLSSESTVSRIRTEHFPLTLESARPSHTSQYLCASSFGQGYTGELFFGEGSRLTVL.

This chain uses TRBV7-9 with TRBJ2-2; no definite D call. CDR1 and CDR2 from the germline V gene are SEHNR and FQNEAQ (reference sequence). V lost 2 bases, J lost 7 bases, and 23 bases lay in between. There are 18 residues in the CDR3. CDR3 DNA sequence: TGTGCCAGCAGCTTAAAAGTAGTAGGCAGGTCAAAGAACGGGGAGCTGTTTTTT. Translated: CASSLKVVGRSKNGELFF. Full variable domain (missing parts from reference TRBV7-9 and TRBJ2-2): DTGVSQNPRHKITKRGQNVTFRCDPISEHNRLYWYRQTLGQGPEFLTYFQNEAQLEKSRLLSDRFSAERPKGSFSTLEIQRTEQGDSAMYLCASSLKVVGRSKNGELFFGEGSRLTVL.

CDR3: CASSKKGTRTGGGNYGYTF. As DNA, the CDR3 is TGTGCCAGCAGCAAAAAAGGGACCCGCACAGGGGGCGGAAACTATGGCTACACCTTC. The V and J genes are TRBV21-1 and TRBJ1-2; the tabulated D call, TRBD1, remains unverified against the DNA. TRBV21-1 is listed as a pseudogene. This CDR3 region has 19 residues.

V and J are TRBV7-6 and TRBJ2-7, with D unresolved. V lost 4 bases and J 3 bases, leaving 10 bases between the germline ends. CDR3 length: 13 residues. In germline, CDR1 is SGHVS, CDR2 FNYEAQ. The CDR3 nucleotides read TGTGCCAGCAGCTCCTCCTCTCTCTACGAGCAGTACTTC. Its protein product is CASSSSSLYEQYF.

V gene TRBV27 combines with J gene TRBJ2-3; no reliable D call. Germline values: CDR1 MNHEY, CDR2 SMNVEV (reference sequence). V lost 5 bases and J lost 6, with 9 bases in between. The CDR3 length is 12 residues. The CDR3: CASSMLRDTQYF. The CDR3 DNA reads TGTGCCAGCAGTATGCTACGGGATACGCAGTATTTT.

This chain links TRBV9 with TRBJ2-1; 9 nucleotides agree with TRBD2. The V gene end was trimmed by 0 bases and the J gene end by 1 base; junction bases not matched to a gene: 17. Germline V lookup: CDR1 SGDLS, CDR2 YYNGEE. The CDR3 spans 21 residues. The CDR3 region has the DNA TGTGCCAGCAGCGTAGGCGGGGGGGAAGGATTTGCGGCGTCTTCCTACAATGAGCAGTTCTTC. It yields the protein CASSVGGGEGFAASSYNEQFF. The complete variable domain, with remaining parts taken from reference TRBV9 and TRBJ2-1, reads DSGVTQTPKHLITATGQRVTLRCSPRSGDLSVYWYQQSLDQGLQFLIQYYNGEERAKGNILERFSAQQFPDLHSELNLSSLELGDSALYFCASSVGGGEGFAASSYNEQFFGPGTRLTVL.

The J gene is TRBJ2-2, the V gene TRBV7-9; the D is unclear. This CDR3 is built from 12 residues. Trimming removed 8 bases from V and 1 base from J, with 5 bases in between. Germline CDR1 reads SEHNR; CDR2 reads FQNEAQ (reference sequence). CDR3 loop: CASPRNTGELFF. The CDR3 DNA sequence: TGTGCCAGCCCGCGGAACACCGGGGAGCTGTTTTTT.

The chain joins TRBV19 to TRBJ1-1, with TRBD1 as a possible D gene (6 bases). V was clipped by 5 bases and J by 4 bases, with 11 bases between them. Per the germline V gene, CDR1 is LNHDA and CDR2 is SQIVND (reference sequence). This CDR3 contains 13 residues. CDR3 residues: CASSPTGITEAFF. CDR3 nucleotides: TGTGCCAGTAGTCCTACAGGGATCACTGAAGCTTTCTTT.

The rearrangement joins TRBV5-4 to TRBJ2-7; D is ambiguous. The germline gives CDR1 SGHNT, CDR2 YYREEE (reference sequence). V was cut by 1 base and J by 5 bases, with 4 bases left in between. The CDR3 extends over 11 amino acids. CDR3 amino acids: CASSLFNEQYF. CDR3 nucleotide sequence: TGTGCCAGCAGCTTGTTCAACGAGCAGTACTTC.

The V call is TRBV5-4, the J call TRBJ1-1; possible D gene TRBD1, 6 bases. Trimming left V 5 bases short and J 1 base short, with 15 bases between. The CDR3 has 15 residues. Germline V gene sequence: CDR1 SGHNT, CDR2 YYREEE (reference sequence). CDR3 sequence (DNA): TGTGCCAGCAGTAAAGGACAGACCTGGAACACTGAAGCTTTCTTT. It codes for CASSKGQTWNTEAFF.

The CDR3 loop is CASWGHSNQPQHF. In nucleotides, the CDR3 is TGTGCCAGCTGGGGGCATAGCAATCAGCCCCAGCATTTT. The chain is built from TRBV27 and TRBJ1-5; a weak D match, TRBD1 (6 bases). In germline, CDR1 is MNHEY, CDR2 SMNVEV (reference sequence). There are 13 residues in the CDR3. The V gene lost 8 bases and the J gene lost 0 bases, with 8 bases spanning the gap.

The chain carries TRBV4-3 and TRBJ2-7, with D tentatively TRBD2 (5 bases). CDR3 length: 14 amino acids. Germline V CDR1 and CDR2: LGHNA, YSLEER. V lost 1 base to trimming and J lost 1 base, with 8 bases between them. The CDR3, as DNA: TGCGCCAGCAGCCAAGTAACGGGGTCCTACGAGCAGTACTTC. This codes for CASSQVTGSYEQYF.